The 23 T cell receptor beta chains given below trace back to one sample, sequenced in a study of cytomegalovirus exposure and HLA in healthy donors. Researchers ran the PCR with 60 Vbeta and 13 Jbeta primers. Data came from immunoSEQ multiplex PCR; TCRdb stores just in-frame clones and leaves some out. The table for this sample gives about 31,000 clones. Sequencing used PBMCs. The receptor source for this set is a female donor in good health and CMV-seronegative.

The CDR3 bases are TGTGCCAGCAGCTTAGATATGGTAGTTGGTGACGGGGAGCTGTTTTTT. This codes for CASSLDMVVGDGELFF. This chain uses TRBV11-3 with TRBJ2-2; no reliable D call. V was trimmed by 0 bases and J by 7 bases, leaving 15 bases between them. This CDR3 spans 16 amino acids. Per the germline V gene, CDR1 is SGHNT and CDR2 is YENEEA. Variable domain in full (rest from reference TRBV11-3 and TRBJ2-2): EAGVVQSPRYKIIEKKQPVAFWCNPISGHNTLYWYLQNLGQGPELLIRYENEEAVDDSQLPKDRFSAERLKGVDSTLKIQPAELGDSAVYLCASSLDMVVGDGELFFGEGSRLTVL.

This sequence joins TRBV4-1 and TRBJ2-7, with TRBD1 matching 9 bases. V was clipped by 4 bases and J by 0 bases; unmatched bases: 13. CDR3 length: 18 residues. Germline CDR1 and CDR2: MGHRA and YSYEKL. As DNA, the CDR3 is TGCGCCAGCAGCCCAGCCGGGACAGGGACGTCCCGCTCCTACGAGCAGTACTTC. Its protein is CASSPAGTGTSRSYEQYF.

This chain links TRBV4-3 with TRBJ2-1, with D perhaps TRBD2 (6 bases). Germline-derived CDR1 and CDR2 are LGHNA and YSLEER. The CDR3 is 17 amino acids. Trimming took 0 bases from V and 0 from J, leaving 12 bases between them. In nucleotides, the CDR3 is TGCGCCAGCAGCCAAGATATCAGTAGCGGCTCCTACAATGAGCAGTTCTTC. Amino acid sequence: CASSQDISSGSYNEQFF.

The chain couples TRBV18 to TRBJ2-1, with 16 bases identical to TRBD2. J gave up 7 bases and V 4 bases, and 4 bases lay outside the gene matches. This CDR3 spans 16 amino acids. The germline V gene encodes CDR1 KGHSH and CDR2 LQKENI. CDR3 nucleotide sequence: TGTGCCAGCTCACAACCGGGACTAGCGGGGGGGAATGAGCAGTTCTTC. Translated, it gives CASSQPGLAGGNEQFF.

This chain uses TRBV6-5 with TRBJ2-2, with D possibly being TRBD1 (5 bases). Trimming cost V 5 bases and J 4 bases, with 14 bases left between them. Germline V gene data show CDR1 as MNHEY and CDR2 as SVGAGI. The CDR3 consists of 15 residues. This CDR3 is CASSTSGMGTGELFF. In DNA, the CDR3 is TGTGCCAGCAGTACTTCAGGGATGGGCACCGGGGAGCTGTTTTTT.

The rearrangement joins TRBV9 to TRBJ2-3; D is unclear. Germline CDR1 is SGDLS and CDR2 is YYNGEE. V shed 5 bases and J shed 0 bases, with 10 bases lying between them. The CDR3 consists of 14 residues. The DNA of the CDR3 is TGTGCCAGCAGTTACTATGCGAGCACAGATACGCAGTATTTT. Residues: CASSYYASTDTQYF.

This chain connects TRBV6-5 to TRBJ2-3, with TRBD1 matching over 8 bases. The CDR3 is 14 residues long. Germline loops: CDR1 MNHEY, CDR2 SVGAGI. The V segment lost 5 bases and the J segment 4 bases; nucleotides outside the gene matches: 5. The CDR3 region is CASSIPGQADTQYF. In DNA form, the CDR3 reads TGTGCCAGCAGTATCCCGGGACAGGCAGATACGCAGTATTTT.

This sequence joins TRBV18 and TRBJ2-5, with 12 bases fitting TRBD1. The germline V gene has CDR1 KGHSH and CDR2 LQKENI. The J segment lost 4 bases and the V segment lost 3 bases, leaving 0 bases of the junction unmatched. There are 14 residues in the CDR3. The CDR3 region has the DNA TGTGCCAGCTCACCGGGACAGGGGGCAGAGACCCAGTACTTC. Protein: CASSPGQGAETQYF. The full variable domain, its missing parts supplied by reference TRBV18 and TRBJ2-5, is NAGVMQNPRHLVRRRGQEARLRCSPMKGHSHVYWYRQLPEEGLKFMVYLQKENIIDESGMPKERFSAEFPKEGPSILRIQQVVRGDSAAYFCASSPGQGAETQYFGPGTRLLVL.

The chain employs TRBV5-5 and TRBJ2-6; the D gene is possibly TRBD1 (6 bases). The V gene lost 0 bases and the J gene lost 4 bases, with 8 bases spanning the gap. The CDR3 contains 15 residues. CDR1 and CDR2 from the germline V gene are SGHKS and YYEKEE (reference sequence). CDR3 sequence (DNA): TGTGCCAGCAGCTTGGCAGGGGCCGGGGCCAACGTCCTGACTTTC. Protein: CASSLAGAGANVLTF.

Considering frequency, this clone is medium-sized. The J gene is TRBJ1-3, the V gene TRBV2; TRBD1 matches at 7 bases. CDR1 is SNHLY, CDR2 FYNNEI, per germline. The CDR3 is made up of 16 amino acids. V lost 4 bases to trimming and J lost 4 bases; unmatched junction nucleotides: 10. The CDR3 protein is CASSVFDRAIGNTIYF. Written as DNA, the CDR3 is TGTGCCAGCAGTGTCTTCGACAGGGCGATAGGAAACACCATATATTTT.

V is TRBV7-9 and J is TRBJ2-7, with 9 bases lining up with TRBD1. The V and J ends lost 5 bases and 0 bases, in that order; junction bases with no gene match: 5. From germline, CDR1 is SEHNR and CDR2 FQNEAQ (reference sequence). The CDR3 consists of 15 residues. CDR3 bases: TGTGCCAGCAGCACCGGACAGGGGCTCTCCTACGAGCAGTACTTC. This translates into CASSTGQGLSYEQYF.

The chain combines TRBV28 with TRBJ1-5; tentative D call: TRBD1 (5 bases). CDR1 is MDHEN, CDR2 SYDVKM, per germline. Trimming shortened V by 10 bases and J by 5 bases, and 15 bases separated the two germline ends. The CDR3 is 13 amino acids. In DNA, the CDR3 is TGTGCCACCGCGCGGGGCGGGTATCAGCCCCAGCATTTT. Amino acids: CATARGGYQPQHF.

This chain connects TRBV5-3 to TRBJ1-5, with 8 bases that match TRBD1. TRBV5-3 is flagged as an ORF with uncertain function. J was trimmed by 0 bases and V by 4 bases; bases with no gene match: 15. This CDR3 contains 19 residues. Here the CDR3 reads CARSTDRGGGFYSNQPQHF. As DNA, the CDR3 is TGTGCCAGAAGCACCGACAGGGGTGGGGGCTTTTATAGCAATCAGCCCCAGCATTTT.

J is TRBJ2-7 and V is TRBV2; a weak D match, TRBD1 (5 bases). The CDR3 runs to 12 residues. V was clipped by 6 bases and J by 4 bases, with 10 bases between them. Per the germline V gene, CDR1 is SNHLY and CDR2 is FYNNEI. CDR3 protein: CASSLDKYEQYF. As DNA, the CDR3 is TGTGCCAGCAGCCTGGACAAGTACGAGCAGTACTTC.

The V gene is TRBV5-1, the J gene TRBJ2-1, with a tentative D call TRBD2 (6 bases). CDR1 is SGHRS, CDR2 YFSETQ, per germline. There are 14 residues in the CDR3. V was clipped by 1 base and J by 8 bases, with 13 bases between them. The CDR3 DNA reads TGCGCCAGCAGCTTGACAGCGGGCTTCGATGAGCAGTTCTTC. Amino acids: CASSLTAGFDEQFF. Variable domain in full (rest from reference TRBV5-1 and TRBJ2-1): KAGVTQTPRYLIKTRGQQVTLSCSPISGHRSVSWYQQTPGQGLQFLFEYFSETQRNKGNFPGRFSGRQFSNSRSEMNVSTLELGDSALYLCASSLTAGFDEQFFGPGTRLTVL.

The chain joins TRBV27 to TRBJ1-5, with TRBD1 as a possible D gene (6 bases). V dropped 5 bases and J dropped 7 bases, with 9 bases sitting between them. From germline, CDR1 is MNHEY and CDR2 SMNVEV (reference sequence). There are 12 residues in the CDR3. Here the CDR3 reads CASSPQGQPQHF. In nucleotides, the CDR3 is TGTGCCAGCAGTCCACAGGGCCAGCCCCAGCATTTT.

The V and J genes are TRBV28 and TRBJ2-5; TRBD1 might be the D (5 bases). V was trimmed by 4 bases and J by 6 bases, leaving 15 bases between them. The CDR3 totals 14 residues. Germline V gives CDR1 MDHEN, CDR2 SYDVKM. The CDR3 region is CASSWQGGRKTQYF. In nucleotides, the CDR3 is TGTGCCAGCAGTTGGCAGGGCGGTCGGAAGACCCAGTACTTC. The full variable domain, completed using reference TRBV28 and TRBJ2-5, is DVKVTQSSRYLVKRTGEKVFLECVQDMDHENMFWYRQDPGLGLRLIYFSYDVKMKEKGDIPEGYSVSREKKERFSLILESASTNQTSMYLCASSWQGGRKTQYFGPGTRLLVL.

This sequence joins TRBV7-2 and TRBJ2-3, with D maybe TRBD2 (7 bases). The CDR3 is 15 residues long. CDR1 is SGHTA and CDR2 is FQGNSA in the germline V gene. The V end lost 3 bases, the J end lost 5 bases, and 15 bases lay between the germline ends. CDR3 DNA sequence: TGTGCCAGCAGCTTTCGTGGGGGGGCAGGAGATACGCAGTATTTT. Its protein product is CASSFRGGAGDTQYF.

The chain combines TRBV7-9 with TRBJ1-2; 7 nucleotides agree with TRBD1. The germline V gene encodes CDR1 SEHNR and CDR2 FQNEAQ (reference sequence). V shed 5 bases, J shed 2 bases, and the junction held 14 bases outside the gene matches. This CDR3 has 17 residues. DNA for the CDR3: TGTGCCAGCAGCGACCCCGCCAGGGACAGTACGAACTATGGCTACACCTTC. Protein: CASSDPARDSTNYGYTF. Together with reference TRBV7-9 and TRBJ1-2, the CDR3 gives the full variable domain: DTGVSQNPRHKITKRGQNVTFRCDPISEHNRLYWYRQTLGQGPEFLTYFQNEAQLEKSRLLSDRFSAERPKGSFSTLEIQRTEQGDSAMYLCASSDPARDSTNYGYTFGSGTRLTVV.

The gene calls are TRBV5-4 and TRBJ2-7, with D tentatively TRBD1 (5 bases). Trimming pared 4 bases from V and 4 bases from J, leaving 15 bases between. The CDR3 loop spans 14 amino acids. Per germline, CDR1 SGHNT and CDR2 YYREEE (reference sequence). The CDR3 DNA is TGTGCCAGCAGCCCGAAGGGGCCCTCTTACGAGCAGTACTTC. The encoded protein is CASSPKGPSYEQYF.

The V call is TRBV7-9, the J call TRBJ2-5, with D maybe TRBD2 (5 bases). Germline V lookup: CDR1 SEHNR, CDR2 FQNEAQ (reference sequence). There are 14 residues in the CDR3. V gave up 2 bases and J gave up 0 bases, with 7 bases separating them. The CDR3 DNA is TGTGCCAGCAGCTTATCGGGGTACCAAGAGACCCAGTACTTC. Translated: CASSLSGYQETQYF.

V gene TRBV7-8 combines with J gene TRBJ1-1; 8 nucleotides match TRBD1. The ends lost 5 bases at V and 5 bases at J; junction bases unmatched: 10. Germline V lookup: CDR1 SGHVS, CDR2 FQNEAQ. The CDR3 has 15 residues. CDR3 sequence reads: CASSIQGALGTEAFF. For the CDR3, the DNA is TGTGCCAGCAGCATCCAGGGGGCGCTGGGTACTGAAGCTTTCTTT.

The V call is TRBV5-1, the J call TRBJ1-1, with D possibly being TRBD1 (6 bases). Germline V gives CDR1 SGHRS, CDR2 YFSETQ. V was cut by 4 bases and J by 3 bases, with 16 bases left in between. The CDR3 consists of 15 residues. The CDR3 DNA reads as TGCGCCAGCAGCCAAATACAGGGTGGGGACACTGAAGCTTTCTTT. Translated: CASSQIQGGDTEAFF.